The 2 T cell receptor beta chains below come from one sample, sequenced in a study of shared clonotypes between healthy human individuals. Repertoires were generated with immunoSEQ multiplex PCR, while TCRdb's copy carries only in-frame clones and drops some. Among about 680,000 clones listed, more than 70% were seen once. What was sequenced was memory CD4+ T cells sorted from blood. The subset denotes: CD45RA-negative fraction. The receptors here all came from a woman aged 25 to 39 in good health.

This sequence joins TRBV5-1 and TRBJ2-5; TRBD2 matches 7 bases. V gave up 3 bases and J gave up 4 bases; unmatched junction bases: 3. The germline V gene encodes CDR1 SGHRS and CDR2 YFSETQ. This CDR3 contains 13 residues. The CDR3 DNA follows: TGCGCCAGCAGCTCCCGGGAGGTAGAGACCCAGTACTTC. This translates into CASSSREVETQYF.

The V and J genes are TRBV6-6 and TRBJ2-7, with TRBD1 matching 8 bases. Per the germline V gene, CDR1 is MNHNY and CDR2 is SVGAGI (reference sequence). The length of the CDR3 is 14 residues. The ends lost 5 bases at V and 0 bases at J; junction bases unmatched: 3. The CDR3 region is CASSGTGSSYEQYF. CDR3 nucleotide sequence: TGTGCCAGCAGTGGGACAGGTTCCTCCTACGAGCAGTACTTC.